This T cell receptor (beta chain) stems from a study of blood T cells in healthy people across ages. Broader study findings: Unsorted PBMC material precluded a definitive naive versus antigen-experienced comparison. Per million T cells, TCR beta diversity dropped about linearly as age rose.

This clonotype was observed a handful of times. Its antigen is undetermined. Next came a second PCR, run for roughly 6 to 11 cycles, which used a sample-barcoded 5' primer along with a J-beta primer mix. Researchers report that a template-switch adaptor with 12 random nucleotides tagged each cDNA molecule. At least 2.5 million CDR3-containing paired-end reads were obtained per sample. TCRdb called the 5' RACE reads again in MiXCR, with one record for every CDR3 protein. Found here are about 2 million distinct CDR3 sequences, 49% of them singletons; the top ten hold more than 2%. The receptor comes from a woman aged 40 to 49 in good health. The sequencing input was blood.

CDR3 sequence: CASSSSGRYEQYF. Written as DNA, the CDR3 is TGTGCCAGCAGTTCCTCGGGAAGGTACGAGCAGTACTTC. This chain joins TRBV12-3 or TRBV12-4 and TRBJ2-7; maybe TRBD2 (5 bases). This CDR3 is 13 amino acids long. The V gene lost 4 bases and the J gene lost 4 bases, with 11 bases spanning the gap.